Following are 10 T cell receptor beta chains from one sample sequenced in a study of immune evolution from preneoplasia to lung adenocarcinoma. The table came from immunoSEQ multiplex PCR; TCRdb's copy has only in-frame clones and leaves some out. The sample has roughly 10,000 clones; approximately 80% are singletons. The sequencing input was FFPE normal lung tissue adjacent to the tumor. The receptors were sampled from a person aged 60 to 70 with lung adenocarcinoma. Some clones in this sample may be carry-over from other donors' samples.

V usage is TRBV28 and J usage is TRBJ1-1; 9 nucleotides align to TRBD1. The germline V gene encodes CDR1 MDHEN and CDR2 SYDVKM. The CDR3 extends over 14 amino acids. V shed 5 bases and J 4 bases; nucleotides not matched to a gene: 5. CDR3: CASSTTTGGTEAFF. The CDR3 DNA sequence: TGTGCCAGCAGTACTACGACAGGGGGCACTGAAGCTTTCTTT.

This clone was counted only a few times. The chain has TRBV30 and TRBJ1-5, with a tentative D call TRBD1 (6 bases). The CDR3 contains 14 residues. Germline V gene lookup returns CDR1 GTSNPN and CDR2 SVGIG (reference sequence). V was clipped by 1 base and J by 4 bases, with 11 bases between them. The CDR3: CAWSGDTENQPQHF. In nucleotides, the CDR3 is TGTGCCTGGAGTGGGGACACCGAAAATCAGCCCCAGCATTTT.

The gene calls are TRBV11-2 and TRBJ2-1, with D possibly being TRBD1 (6 bases). The CDR3 is made up of 14 amino acids. Trimming shortened V by 1 base and J by 9 bases, and 13 bases separated the two germline ends. CDR1 is SGHAT, CDR2 FQNNGV, per germline. CDR3 bases: TGTGCCAGCAGCTTAGTCCAACAGGGTTCTGAGCAGTTCTTC. Encoded protein: CASSLVQQGSEQFF.

This chain joins TRBV7-9 and TRBJ2-7; 13 bases align to TRBD2. This CDR3 region has 15 residues. Trimming took 5 bases from V and 5 from J; bases not matched to a gene: 6. Germline CDR1 is SEHNR and CDR2 is FQNEAQ (reference sequence). The CDR3 coding sequence is TGTGCCAGCAGCATGGGACTAGCGGGATCCAACGAGCAGTACTTC. This encodes CASSMGLAGSNEQYF.

CDR3 residues: CASSFWDRDVGGYTF. Written as DNA, the CDR3 is TGTGCCAGCAGCTTTTGGGACAGGGATGTCGGTGGCTACACCTTC. The chain employs TRBV5-6 and TRBJ1-2, with 9 bases aligning to TRBD1. This CDR3 region has 15 residues. The germline V gene encodes CDR1 SGHDT and CDR2 YYEEEE. With V trimmed by 2 bases and J by 7 bases, 9 bases remained unmatched.

The chain links TRBV5-4 to TRBJ2-7, with D maybe TRBD1 (6 bases). With 4 bases removed from V and 4 bases from J, the gap between germline ends came to 9 bases. This CDR3 has 12 residues. Looked up from germline, CDR1 is SGHNT and CDR2 is YYREEE (reference sequence). The CDR3 spells CASSRQGYEQYF. The CDR3 coding sequence is TGTGCCAGCAGCCGTCAGGGGTACGAGCAGTACTTC.

The chain employs TRBV5-1 and TRBJ1-2; TRBD1 is a possible D gene (6 bases). V was shortened by 4 bases and J by 0 bases, with 13 bases between the two germline ends. CDR3 length: 15 residues. Germline CDR1 SGHRS, CDR2 YFSETQ. This CDR3 is CASSPSRQANYGYTF. CDR3 DNA sequence: TGCGCCAGCAGCCCCTCCCGACAGGCTAACTATGGCTACACCTTC. Full variable domain (rest looked up from reference TRBV5-1 and TRBJ1-2): KAGVTQTPRYLIKTRGQQVTLSCSPISGHRSVSWYQQTPGQGLQFLFEYFSETQRNKGNFPGRFSGRQFSNSRSEMNVSTLELGDSALYLCASSPSRQANYGYTFGSGTRLTVV.

This rearrangement joins TRBV6-6 to TRBJ1-5; D gene unclear. V was clipped by 6 bases and J by 6 bases, with 21 bases between them. CDR1 MNHNY and CDR2 SVGAGI come from the germline V gene (reference sequence). The CDR3 contains 16 residues. The CDR3 DNA is TGTGCCAGCAGGCTAGACCGGACGGCGGTGATTCAGCCCCAGCATTTT. This translates into CASRLDRTAVIQPQHF.

This chain links TRBV6-5 with TRBJ2-7; 8 bases line up with TRBD1. CDR3 length: 13 residues. Per germline, CDR1 MNHEY and CDR2 SVGAGI. Trimming removed 6 bases from V and 3 bases from J; junction bases left unmatched: 4. The CDR3 loop reads CASSKQGDYEQYF. The CDR3 region has the DNA TGTGCCAGCAGCAAACAGGGGGACTACGAGCAGTACTTC.

The chain joins TRBV30 to TRBJ2-1; TRBD2 matches 7 bases. The CDR3 runs to 15 residues. The germline CDR1 and CDR2 sequences are GTSNPN and SVGIG (reference sequence). J gave up 7 bases and V 1 base, and 10 bases lay outside the gene matches. CDR3 sequence (DNA): TGTGCCTGGAGTGGAGGCGGGAGTTGGAAGAATGAGCAGTTCTTC. Translation: CAWSGGGSWKNEQFF.